The entry that follows covers one TCR beta chain sequence. The antigen is undetermined. This CDR3 spans 16 amino acids. Per germline, CDR1 MNHEY and CDR2 SVGAGI. These data are taken from a study of T cells expressing NK-cell markers. Study-wide findings and caveats: Top CD8+ clonotypes included the dominant CD3+CD56+NKG2C+ clonotypes in several donors.

The cDNA for TCR beta came from 5'RACE template switching with UMIs. TCRdb reanalyzed the 5' RACE reads, giving one entry per CDR3 protein sequence and no DNA. The record lists about 450,000 distinct CDR3 sequences, of which the ten most abundant hold roughly 8%. Sequencing was done on a sample of blood T cells: a sorted CD56 or NKG2C T cell subset, CD4+ or CD8+ T cells, or bulk PBMC T cells (not recorded which). The V call is TRBV6-5, the J call TRBJ2-3; the TCRdb D gene call, TRBD1, has no DNA to confirm it. This receptor was identified in a woman aged 18 to 75 in good health. The chain's CDR3 is CASSYFGTRNTDTQYF.